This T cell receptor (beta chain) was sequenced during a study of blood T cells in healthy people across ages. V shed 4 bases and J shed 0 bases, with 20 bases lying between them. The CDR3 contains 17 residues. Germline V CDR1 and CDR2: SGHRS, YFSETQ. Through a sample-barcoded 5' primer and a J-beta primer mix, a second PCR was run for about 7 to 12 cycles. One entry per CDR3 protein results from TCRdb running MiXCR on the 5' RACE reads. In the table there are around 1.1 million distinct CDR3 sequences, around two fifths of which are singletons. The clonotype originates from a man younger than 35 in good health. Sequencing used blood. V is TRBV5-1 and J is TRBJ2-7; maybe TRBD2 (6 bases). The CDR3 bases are TGCGCCAGCAGCCCTTGGGGGGTTAGCGGAAACTCCTACGAGCAGTACTTC. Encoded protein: CASSPWGVSGNSYEQYF.